This T cell receptor beta chain was retrieved from a study of T cell repertoires in cytomegalovirus infection. Note on this clonotype: Antigen unknown.

TCRdb re-called the reads through MiXCR, storing one row per CDR3 protein. This sample has approximately 350,000 distinct CDR3 sequences, with roughly a third found just once. Losses at the gene ends were 5 bases for V and 4 bases for J; bases not matched to a gene: 10. Germline V gene data show CDR1 as SEHNR and CDR2 as FQNEAQ (reference sequence). The CDR3 spans 18 residues. The TCR was taken from a human donor in good health (CMV status not recorded). Some clones in this sample may be carry-over from other donors' samples. The sample here was cultured PBMCs, taken from culture after CMV antigen stimulation. This rearrangement joins TRBV7-9 to TRBJ2-2, with TRBD2 matching 13 bases. The CDR3 DNA sequence: TGTGCCAGCAGCCCAGGGGGACTAGCGGGAATCGGCACCGGGGAGCTGTTTTTT. This translates into CASSPGGLAGIGTGELFF.